These 28 T cell receptor beta chains were all obtained from the same sample, sequenced in a study of preoperative IRX-2 immunotherapy in early breast cancer. Specified treatment: preoperative locoregional IRX-2 cytokine immunotherapy. TCRdb's table, derived via immunoSEQ multiplex PCR, lists solely in-frame clones and lacks some. The sample carries under 40,000 clones, more than 90% recorded once. The sample was collected from a patient treated with IRX-2 immunotherapy. The receptors here all came from a human donor with breast cancer.

This chain connects TRBV18 to TRBJ2-1; 10 bases are a match to TRBD1. Unmatched junction bases numbered 5, after V lost 2 bases and J lost 4 bases. Germline lookup yields CDR1 KGHSH and CDR2 LQKENI. This CDR3 spans 16 amino acids. The CDR3 DNA sequence: TGTGCCAGCTCACCAACTTCGGGACAGGGGTACAATGAGCAGTTCTTC. Encoded protein: CASSPTSGQGYNEQFF.

V gene TRBV6-5 combines with J gene TRBJ2-1; TRBD2 is a possible D gene (6 bases). The CDR3 totals 15 residues. Germline CDR1 MNHEY, CDR2 SVGAGI. Trimming removed 6 bases at V and 4 bases at J, with 16 bases between. The CDR3 DNA is TGTGCCAGCAGCAGCCGGCCGGGACTTTACAATGAGCAGTTCTTC. Its protein product is CASSSRPGLYNEQFF.

The rearrangement joins TRBV6-5 to TRBJ2-7, with a weak D call TRBD1 (6 bases). Germline values: CDR1 MNHEY, CDR2 SVGAGI. This CDR3 has 15 residues. Trimming stripped 0 bases from V and 0 bases from J, with 9 bases between. CDR3 DNA: TGTGCCAGCAGTTACTCGGACAGTCCCTCCTACGAGCAGTACTTC. As protein: CASSYSDSPSYEQYF.

There are a few counts of this clone. The chain recombines TRBV4-1 with TRBJ1-1, with D tentatively TRBD1 (5 bases). Germline V gene sequence: CDR1 MGHRA, CDR2 YSYEKL. Trimming removed 1 base at V and 1 base at J, with 7 bases between. This CDR3 spans 14 amino acids. The CDR3 nucleotides are TGCGCCAGCAGCCAAGTAGACAGGAACACTGAAGCTTTCTTT. This sequence encodes CASSQVDRNTEAFF.

This chain joins TRBV6-5 and TRBJ2-7; D unclear. The V gene's germline CDR1 is MNHEY and CDR2 SVGAGI. The V end lost 6 bases, the J end lost 3 bases, and 9 bases lay between the germline ends. The CDR3 consists of 12 residues. CDR3 DNA sequence: TGTGCCAGCAGCCCTGATGACTACGAGCAGTACTTC. It is translated as CASSPDDYEQYF.

V and J are TRBV2 and TRBJ1-5, with D hard to call. Germline assignment: CDR1 SNHLY and CDR2 FYNNEI. This CDR3 spans 17 amino acids. V gave up 4 bases and J gave up 0 bases, with 16 bases separating them. This CDR3 is CASSARRGRYSNQPQHF. The DNA of the CDR3 is TGTGCCAGCAGTGCCCGTAGAGGGCGTTATAGCAATCAGCCCCAGCATTTT. Full variable domain (remainder filled in from reference TRBV2 and TRBJ1-5): EPEVTQTPSHQVTQMGQEVILRCVPISNHLYFYWYRQILGQKVEFLVSFYNNEISEKSEIFDDQFSVERPDGSNFTLKIRSTKLEDSAMYFCASSARRGRYSNQPQHFGDGTRLSIL.

CDR3 region: CASTKRRNTEAFF. The CDR3 region has the DNA TGTGCCAGCACCAAGCGGAGGAACACTGAAGCTTTCTTT. This chain uses TRBV6-5 with TRBJ1-1; D gene uncertain. This CDR3 spans 13 amino acids. Germline values: CDR1 MNHEY, CDR2 SVGAGI. With 7 bases removed from V and 1 base from J, the gap between germline ends came to 10 bases.

This rearrangement joins TRBV7-2 to TRBJ1-1; weak D call: TRBD1 (5 bases). V shed 1 base and J shed 4 bases, with 7 bases lying between them. The CDR3 extends over 13 amino acids. CDR1 is SGHTA and CDR2 is FQGNSA in the germline V gene. CDR3 sequence reads: CASSLVGVTEAFF. In nucleotides, the CDR3 is TGTGCCAGCAGCTTAGTAGGGGTCACTGAAGCTTTCTTT.

The genes are TRBV2 and TRBJ1-4; TRBD1 might be the D (6 bases). V was clipped by 2 bases and J by 7 bases, with 14 bases between them. This CDR3 is 15 amino acids long. Germline CDR1 reads SNHLY; CDR2 reads FYNNEI. CDR3 bases: TGTGCCAGCAGTGAACAGGCAGGGGTTGTTGAAAAACTGTTTTTT. Translating gives CASSEQAGVVEKLFF.

The chain combines TRBV9 with TRBJ2-1, with TRBD2 matching 10 bases. The germline CDR1 and CDR2 sequences are SGDLS and YYNGEE. The CDR3 totals 16 residues. After removal of 0 bases from V and 5 bases from J, the junction contained 5 bases not matched to a gene. The CDR3: CASSVEALAGDNEQFF. The CDR3 DNA sequence: TGTGCCAGCAGCGTAGAAGCTCTAGCGGGGGACAATGAGCAGTTCTTC.

This chain connects TRBV5-4 to TRBJ2-3, with D perhaps TRBD1 (6 bases). CDR1 and CDR2 from the germline V gene are SGHNT and YYREEE (reference sequence). The CDR3 has 15 residues. Trimming pared 2 bases from V and 1 base from J, leaving 11 bases between. CDR3 sequence: CASSFKQGRTDTQYF. CDR3 coding DNA: TGTGCCAGCAGCTTCAAACAGGGCCGCACAGATACGCAGTATTTT.

This chain joins TRBV19 and TRBJ2-5, with D maybe TRBD2 (6 bases). Germline assignment: CDR1 LNHDA and CDR2 SQIVND (reference sequence). Trimming took 0 bases from V and 2 from J, leaving 7 bases between them. The CDR3 totals 14 residues. As DNA, the CDR3 is TGTGCCAGTAGTATAGAGGCGGGACAAGAGACCCAGTACTTC. Protein product: CASSIEAGQETQYF.

The rearrangement joins TRBV12-5 to TRBJ2-1; D remains ambiguous. The germline CDR1 and CDR2 sequences are LGHNT and FRNRAP. Trimming pared 0 bases from V and 10 bases from J, leaving 19 bases between. The CDR3 spans 16 residues. CDR3 sequence (DNA): TGTGCTAGTGGTTTGGTACTAAGCCAGATGACCGGGGAGCAGTTCTTC. The encoded protein is CASGLVLSQMTGEQFF.

The chain uses TRBV19 and TRBJ2-4, with D possibly being TRBD2 (7 bases). The CDR3 extends over 16 amino acids. The V gene's germline CDR1 is LNHDA and CDR2 SQIVND (reference sequence). Trimming removed 5 bases at V and 2 bases at J, with 16 bases between. CDR3 coding DNA: TGTGCCAGTAGTCCACTCCGGGGGGCGCCCAAAAACATTCAGTACTTC. This translates into CASSPLRGAPKNIQYF.

V is TRBV13 and J is TRBJ2-7; TRBD2 matches 13 bases. The V segment lost 4 bases and the J segment 1 base; nucleotides outside the gene matches: 4. CDR1 is PRHDT and CDR2 is FYEKMQ in the germline V gene (reference sequence). This CDR3 region has 16 residues. The CDR3: CASSWGLAGPSYEQYF. The CDR3 DNA sequence: TGTGCCAGCAGCTGGGGACTAGCGGGGCCGTCCTACGAGCAGTACTTC.

This clone showed up just once. The V call is TRBV18, the J call TRBJ2-7, with unresolved D. Germline V gene data show CDR1 as KGHSH and CDR2 as LQKENI. Trimming cost V 3 bases and J 6 bases, with 12 bases left between them. The CDR3 has 13 amino acids. DNA of the CDR3: TGTGCCAGCTCACCGAACCCCTCCGGCGAGCAGTACTTC. This gives the protein CASSPNPSGEQYF.

The chain links TRBV29-1 to TRBJ2-3; D remains unclear. Germline CDR1 reads SQVTM; CDR2 reads ANQGSEA. The CDR3 contains 8 residues. Here the CDR3 reads CGGDTQYF. The CDR3 DNA reads TGCGGTGGAGATACGCAGTATTTT.

The chain joins TRBV6-9 to TRBJ2-5; tentatively, D is TRBD2 (6 bases). Germline values: CDR1 MNHGY, CDR2 SVAAGI. This CDR3 comprises 15 residues. The ends were cut back, 5 bases at V and 3 bases at J, with 16 bases in the middle. CDR3 in amino acids: CASSATGTGKETQYF. The CDR3 DNA reads as TGTGCCAGCAGTGCTACCGGGACTGGAAAAGAGACCCAGTACTTC.

This chain links TRBV21-1 with TRBJ1-1; TRBD1, the D gene given by the table, was not confirmed from the DNA. TRBV21-1 is annotated as a pseudogene. The CDR3 spans 16 residues. CDR3 nucleotides: TGTGCCAGCAGCAAAGCCCCGACAGTCATGAACACTGAAGCTTTCTTT. This codes for CASSKAPTVMNTEAFF.

The chain combines TRBV4-3 with TRBJ2-5; D assignment may be TRBD1 or TRBD2 (5 bases each). V was shortened by 0 bases and J by 7 bases, with 6 bases between the two germline ends. Germline V gene lookup returns CDR1 LGHNA and CDR2 YSLEER. The CDR3 is 12 residues long. CDR3 sequence: CASSQDGGTQYF. The DNA for the CDR3 is TGCGCCAGCAGCCAAGATGGGGGGACCCAGTACTTC.

This clone was recorded once. Here the CDR3 reads CASSNGQGTGYTF. In DNA, the CDR3 is TGTGCCAGCAGCAACGGACAGGGTACTGGCTACACCTTC. The chain couples TRBV7-3 to TRBJ1-2; 8 bases agree with TRBD1. The V gene's germline CDR1 is SGHTA and CDR2 FQGTGA. The CDR3 is made up of 13 amino acids. Trimming took 5 bases from V and 7 from J; bases not matched to a gene: 6.

This clone occurred once. The J gene is TRBJ1-2, the V gene TRBV18, with a weak D call TRBD1 (5 bases). The V end was cut by 6 bases, the J end by 2 bases, with 13 bases between. Germline assignment: CDR1 KGHSH and CDR2 LQKENI. The CDR3 covers 14 residues. The CDR3 sequence is CASSSGRVNYGYTF. The CDR3 bases are TGTGCCAGCTCTTCAGGGAGGGTCAACTATGGCTACACCTTC.

V is TRBV2 and J is TRBJ2-2; 9 bases match TRBD1. Germline assignment: CDR1 SNHLY and CDR2 FYNNEI. Trimming cost V 7 bases and J 3 bases; bases outside gene matches: 6. The CDR3 totals 15 residues. Here the CDR3 DNA reads TGTGCCAGCAAGGGACAGGGCGTCGACACCGGGGAGCTGTTTTTT. This encodes CASKGQGVDTGELFF.

This clone showed up just once. This chain uses TRBV6-1 with TRBJ2-5; 15 bases match TRBD2. Germline loops: CDR1 MNHNS, CDR2 SASEGT. This CDR3 region has 18 residues. V trimming: 5 bases; J trimming: 4 bases; junction bases outside the gene matches: 11. CDR3 in DNA: TGTGCCAGCAGTAAAGGACTAGCGGGAGGGCCGGGGGGAGAGACCCAGTACTTC. It translates to CASSKGLAGGPGGETQYF.

The chain carries TRBV13 and TRBJ2-1; D not certain. Germline V CDR1 and CDR2: PRHDT, FYEKMQ (reference sequence). This CDR3 contains 15 residues. Between the trimmed V and J ends, which lost 0 bases and 3 bases, there was a span of 9 bases. The CDR3 bases are TGTGCCAGCAGCTTAGGGGGATCGCTCTACAATGAGCAGTTCTTC. Translating gives CASSLGGSLYNEQFF.

In this sample, this clone turned up a few times. The CDR3 DNA is TGCGCCAGCAGCCAAGTAGGAGGGGGCGGTGACATTCAGTACTTC. It codes for CASSQVGGGGDIQYF. This sequence joins TRBV4-3 and TRBJ2-4; possible D gene TRBD1, 7 bases. Per the germline V gene, CDR1 is LGHNA and CDR2 is YSLEER. The CDR3 is 15 amino acids. V was pared by 1 base and J by 8 bases, with 15 bases between.

This clone came up once. The chain combines TRBV9 with TRBJ1-1; D might be TRBD1 (5 bases). Trimming took off 0 bases at V and 8 bases at J, with 11 bases between the two ends. This CDR3 has 13 residues. Germline V gives CDR1 SGDLS, CDR2 YYNGEE. This chain's CDR3 is CASSVVGRAEAFF. In DNA form, the CDR3 reads TGTGCCAGCAGCGTAGTTGGCAGGGCAGAAGCTTTCTTT. The full variable domain, with the rest looked up from reference TRBV9 and TRBJ1-1, is DSGVTQTPKHLITATGQRVTLRCSPRSGDLSVYWYQQSLDQGLQFLIQYYNGEERAKGNILERFSAQQFPDLHSELNLSSLELGDSALYFCASSVVGRAEAFFGQGTRLTVV.

The chain employs TRBV2 and TRBJ1-6; a possible D gene is TRBD1 (5 bases). The CDR3 sequence is 15 residues long. V was pared by 1 base and J by 10 bases, with 14 bases between. Germline CDR1 and CDR2: SNHLY and FYNNEI. CDR3 loop: CASSEEVRARSPLHF. CDR3 DNA sequence: TGTGCCAGCAGTGAAGAGGTCAGGGCGAGGTCACCCCTCCACTTT.